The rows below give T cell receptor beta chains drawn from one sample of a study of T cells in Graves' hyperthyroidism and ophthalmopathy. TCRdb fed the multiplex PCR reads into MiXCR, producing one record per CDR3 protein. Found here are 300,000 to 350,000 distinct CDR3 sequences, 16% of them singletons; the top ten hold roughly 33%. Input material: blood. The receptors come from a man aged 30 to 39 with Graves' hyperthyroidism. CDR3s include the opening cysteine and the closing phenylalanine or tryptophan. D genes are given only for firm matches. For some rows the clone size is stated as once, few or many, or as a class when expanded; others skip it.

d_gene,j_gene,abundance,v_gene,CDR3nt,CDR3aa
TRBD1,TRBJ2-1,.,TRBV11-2,TGTGCCAGCCGACGACAGGGGAATCCAAACAATGAGCAGTTCTTC,CASRRQGNPNNEQFF
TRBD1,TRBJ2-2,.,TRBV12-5,TGTGCTAGTGGTTTGCCCCGGACAGGGACCGGGGAGCTGTTTTTT,CASGLPRTGTGELFF
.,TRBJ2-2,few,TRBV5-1,TGCGCCAGCAGCTTTCAGGCCGGGGAGCTGTTTTTT,CASSFQAGELFF
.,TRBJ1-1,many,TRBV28,TGTGCCAGCAGTCTTTCCCAGGTTGGTTTCACTGAAGCTTTCTTT,CASSLSQVGFTEAFF
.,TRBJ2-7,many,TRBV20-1,TGCAGTGCTCTGGAGACGGGTACCTACGAGCAGTACTTC,CSALETGTYEQYF
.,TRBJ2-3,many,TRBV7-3,TGTGCCAGCAGCACCACTTGGGGGGATACGCAGTATTTT,CASSTTWGDTQYF
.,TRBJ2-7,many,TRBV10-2,TGCGCCAGCATCCCCGACAGGGACTCTCTCTACGAGCAGTACTTC,CASIPDRDSLYEQYF
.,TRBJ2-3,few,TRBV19,TGTGCCAGTAGTATTTTGAGAAGGGATACGCAGTATTTT,CASSILRRDTQYF
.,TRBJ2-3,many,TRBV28,TGTGCCAGCAGTCCCGTTAGCGTTGCGGCAGATACGCAGTATTTT,CASSPVSVAADTQYF
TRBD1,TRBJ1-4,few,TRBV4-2,TGTGCCAGCAGCCCCCAGGGGGGGCTTGGGGAAAAACTGTTTTTT,CASSPQGGLGEKLFF
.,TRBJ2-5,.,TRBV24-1,TGTGCCACCAGTGATTCAACCCTCGACGGTGAGACCCAGTACTTC,CATSDSTLDGETQYF
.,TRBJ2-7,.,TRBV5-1,TGCGCCAGCAGCTTAGGGACAGCCCCAACCGGGAGTCCCTACGAGCAGTACTTC,CASSLGTAPTGSPYEQYF
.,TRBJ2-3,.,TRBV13,TGTGCCAGCAGCTATACAGGAGATACGCAGTATTTT,CASSYTGDTQYF
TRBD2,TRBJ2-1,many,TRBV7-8,TGTGCCAGCAGCTTAGCACGGACTAGCGGGATTGGAGAGCAGTTCTTC,CASSLARTSGIGEQFF
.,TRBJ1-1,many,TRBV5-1,TGCGCCAGCAGTTATGAGGGCGGGAACACTGAAGCTTTCTTT,CASSYEGGNTEAFF
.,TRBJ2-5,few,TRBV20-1,TGCAGTGCTCCGGCGGGAGAGACCCAGTACTTC,CSAPAGETQYF
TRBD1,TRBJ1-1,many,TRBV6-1,TGTGCCAGCAATGAGGGGGCCGAAGCTTTCTTT,CASNEGAEAFF